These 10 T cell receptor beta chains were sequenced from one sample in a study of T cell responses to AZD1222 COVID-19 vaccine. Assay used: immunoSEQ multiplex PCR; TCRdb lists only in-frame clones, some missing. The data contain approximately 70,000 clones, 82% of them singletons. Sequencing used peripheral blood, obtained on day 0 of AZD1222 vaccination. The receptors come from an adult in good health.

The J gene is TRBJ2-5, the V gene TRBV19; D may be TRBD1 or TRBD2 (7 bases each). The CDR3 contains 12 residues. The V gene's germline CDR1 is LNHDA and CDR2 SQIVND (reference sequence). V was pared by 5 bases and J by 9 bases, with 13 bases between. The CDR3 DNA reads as TGTGCCAGTAGTCCTCCAGGGGGGGCCCAGTACTTC. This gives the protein CASSPPGGAQYF.

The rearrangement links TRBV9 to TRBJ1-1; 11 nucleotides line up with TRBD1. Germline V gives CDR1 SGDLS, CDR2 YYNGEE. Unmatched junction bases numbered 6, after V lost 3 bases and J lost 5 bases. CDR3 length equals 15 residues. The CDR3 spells CASSGGTGGRTEAFF. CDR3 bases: TGTGCCAGCAGCGGCGGGACAGGGGGGCGGACTGAAGCTTTCTTT.

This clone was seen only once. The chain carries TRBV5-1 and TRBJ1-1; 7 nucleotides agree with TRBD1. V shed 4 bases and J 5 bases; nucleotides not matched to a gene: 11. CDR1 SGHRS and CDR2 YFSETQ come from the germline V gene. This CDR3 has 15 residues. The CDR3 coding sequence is TGCGCCAGCAGCCGCCGACAGGGCGACGGGACTGAAGCTTTCTTT. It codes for CASSRRQGDGTEAFF.

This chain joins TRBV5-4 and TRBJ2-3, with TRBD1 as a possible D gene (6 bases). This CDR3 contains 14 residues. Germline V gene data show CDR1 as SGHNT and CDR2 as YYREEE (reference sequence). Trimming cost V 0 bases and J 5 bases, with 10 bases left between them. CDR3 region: CASSLEQGRDTQYF. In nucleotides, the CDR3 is TGTGCCAGCAGCTTGGAACAGGGTCGAGATACGCAGTATTTT.

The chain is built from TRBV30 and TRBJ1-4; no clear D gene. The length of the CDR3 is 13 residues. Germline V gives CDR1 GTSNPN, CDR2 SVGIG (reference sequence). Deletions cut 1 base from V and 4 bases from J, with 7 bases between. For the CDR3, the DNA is TGTGCCTGGAGTGCGTCTTTTAATGAAAAACTGTTTTTT. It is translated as CAWSASFNEKLFF.

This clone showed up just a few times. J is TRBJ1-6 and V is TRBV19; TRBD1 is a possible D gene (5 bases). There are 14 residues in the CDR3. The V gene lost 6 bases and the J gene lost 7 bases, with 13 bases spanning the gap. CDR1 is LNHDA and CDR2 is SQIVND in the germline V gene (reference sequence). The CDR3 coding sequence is TGTGCCAGTAGCATCCGGGACGGCAATTCACCCCTCCACTTT. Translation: CASSIRDGNSPLHF. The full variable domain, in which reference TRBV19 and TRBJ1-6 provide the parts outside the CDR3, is DGGITQSPKYLFRKEGQNVTLSCEQNLNHDAMYWYRQDPGQGLRLIYYSQIVNDFQKGDIAEGYSVSREKKESFPLTVTSAQKNPTAFYLCASSIRDGNSPLHFGNGTRLTVT.

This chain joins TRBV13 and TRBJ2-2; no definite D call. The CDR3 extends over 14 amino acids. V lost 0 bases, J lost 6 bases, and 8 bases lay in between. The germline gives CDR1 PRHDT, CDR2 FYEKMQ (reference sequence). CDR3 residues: CASSLGGASGELFF. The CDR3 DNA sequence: TGTGCCAGCAGCTTAGGGGGTGCATCCGGGGAGCTGTTTTTT.

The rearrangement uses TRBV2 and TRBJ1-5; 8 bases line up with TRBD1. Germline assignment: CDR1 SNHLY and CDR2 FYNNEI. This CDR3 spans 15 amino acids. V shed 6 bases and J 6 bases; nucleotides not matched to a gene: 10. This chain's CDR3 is CASRQGRGHAQPQHF. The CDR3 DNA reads TGTGCCAGCAGGCAGGGCAGGGGGCACGCTCAGCCCCAGCATTTT.

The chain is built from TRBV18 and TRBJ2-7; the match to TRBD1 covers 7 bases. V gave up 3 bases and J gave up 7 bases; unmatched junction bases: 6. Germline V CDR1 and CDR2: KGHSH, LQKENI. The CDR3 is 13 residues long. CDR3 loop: CASSPTGSGEQYF. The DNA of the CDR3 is TGTGCCAGCTCACCGACAGGGTCGGGTGAGCAGTACTTC.

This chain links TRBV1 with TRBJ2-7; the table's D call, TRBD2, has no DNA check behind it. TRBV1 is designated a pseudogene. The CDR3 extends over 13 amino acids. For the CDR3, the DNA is TGCAAACACTACCAGCGGGGGGGGTACGAGCAGTACTTC. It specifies CKHYQRGGYEQYF.